This TCR beta chain was sequenced in a study of somatic mutations in cytotoxic T cells in rheumatoid arthritis. The study, taken as a whole, reports: Of approximately 70 patients, seven to nine had a largest CD8+ clone that exceeded 20% of CD8+ cells. Rheumatoid arthritis patients showed CD8+ clonality increasing with age, unlike healthy controls.

Separation of CD4+ and CD8+ cells was performed by positive magnetic bead selection, and purity was verified by flow cytometry. Only in-frame clones appear in the TCRdb table, and some are missing; sequencing was by immunoSEQ multiplex PCR. This sample has some 17,000 clones; approximately 80% occur once, and the top ten carry 17%. Regarding this clone: Its antigen is currently unknown.

The sequence derives from an adult with rheumatoid arthritis. Material: CD8+ T cells sorted from blood.

CDR3 in DNA: TGCGCCAGCAGTGTGCAGCCGAATCAGCCCCAGCATTTT. It specifies CASSVQPNQPQHF. V usage is TRBV10-1 and J usage is TRBJ1-5, with D hard to call. This CDR3 has 13 residues. Trimming pared 4 bases from V and 4 bases from J, leaving 8 bases between. Per germline, CDR1 WNHNN and CDR2 SYGVQD (reference sequence).